Listed below are T cell receptor beta chains from one sample, sequenced in a study of T cell responses to AZD1222 COVID-19 vaccine. Sequenced by immunoSEQ multiplex PCR; TCRdb stores in-frame clones only, minus some. The table has about 79,000 clones, 70% to 90% seen once; the top ten hold 20% to 25%. This specimen consisted of peripheral blood, obtained on day 0 of AZD1222 vaccination. The receptors were gathered from an adult in good health. CDR3s include the opening cysteine and the closing phenylalanine or tryptophan. Fields, in order: V gene, clone size, J gene, D gene, CDR3 DNA, CDR3 protein. The D gene is left open where the match is weak. Clone size is stated in some rows and not others, as once, few, many or a class when expanded.

TRBV6-6	.	TRBJ2-5	TRBD2	TGTGCCAGCAGTTACGAGCGGGGGGATTTGGGGGAGACCCAGTACTTC	CASSYERGDLGETQYF
TRBV10-1	.	TRBJ2-3	.	TGCGCCAGCAGCGCCGACACAAGCAACACAGATACGCAGTATTTT	CASSADTSNTDTQYF
TRBV2	.	TRBJ2-6	.	TGTGCCAGCAGCCTCCGGGCAGCTGGGGCCAACGTCCTGACTTTC	CASSLRAAGANVLTF
TRBV11-2	once	TRBJ2-3	TRBD2	TGTGCCAGCAGCCCCGCCGGGACTAGCGGGAGGCCCCTCACAGATACGCAGTATTTT	CASSPAGTSGRPLTDTQYF
TRBV6-2/TRBV6-3	.	TRBJ2-3	.	TGTGCCAGCAGCTGGAACACAGATACGCAGTATTTT	CASSWNTDTQYF
TRBV6-1	few	TRBJ2-2	TRBD1	TGTGCCAGCAGTGAGACAGGGGGGGACACCGGGGAGCTGTTTTTT	CASSETGGDTGELFF
TRBV19	.	TRBJ1-5	.	TGTGCCAGTAGCCAGATGACGTCAAGGCGCAATCAGCCCCAGCATTTT	CASSQMTSRRNQPQHF
TRBV6-4	.	TRBJ2-2	TRBD2	TGTGCCAGCAGTGACGTGTGGGCGGAGCGGGAGACCATCACGACCACCGGGGAGCTGTTTTTT	CASSDVWAERETITTTGELFF
TRBV9	.	TRBJ2-5	TRBD2	TGTGCCAGCAGCGTAGGTTCGGGGGGGGAGACCCAGTACTTC	CASSVGSGGETQYF
TRBV29-1	.	TRBJ2-1	TRBD1	TGCAGCGTTGATGTCTCCGGGACAGGGCCGTTCTTC	CSVDVSGTGPFF
TRBV19	.	TRBJ1-1	TRBD1	TGTGCCAGTAGCAACTTCCACAGGGGCGGCACTGAAGCTTTCTTT	CASSNFHRGGTEAFF
TRBV12-2	.	TRBJ1-5	.	TGTGCAAGTCGCTTAGTGCTCCCCTATAGCAATCAGCCCCAGCATTTT	CASRLVLPYSNQPQHF
TRBV19	.	TRBJ1-2	.	TGTGCCAGTAGTATCGGTATGCGTTTAGAGGGCTACACCTTC	CASSIGMRLEGYTF
TRBV7-9	once	TRBJ2-1	TRBD2	TGTGCCAGCACCCCGGGGGTGGGACTACCAACAAATGAGCAGTTCTTC	CASTPGVGLPTNEQFF
TRBV6-5	.	TRBJ1-1	TRBD1	TGTGCCAGCAGTATAGGAGACAGGGCGAACACTGAAGCTTTCTTT	CASSIGDRANTEAFF
TRBV9	.	TRBJ1-3	TRBD1	TGTGCCAGCAGCGTAGATTCAGGGGGGACTGGAAACACCATATATTTT	CASSVDSGGTGNTIYF
TRBV2	.	TRBJ1-5	.	TGTGCCAGCAGTGGGAACAGTAATAGCAATCAGCCCCAGCATTTT	CASSGNSNSNQPQHF
TRBV6-5	.	TRBJ1-2	TRBD1	TGTGCCAGCATGGGACAGGGGCCCTATGGCTACACCTTC	CASMGQGPYGYTF
TRBV28	.	TRBJ2-2	.	TGTGCCAGCAGCCCGGGAACACCAAACACCGGGGAGCTGTTTTTT	CASSPGTPNTGELFF
TRBV18	.	TRBJ1-1	.	TGTGCCAGCTCACCGCCGGGAGCTATGAACACTGAAGCTTTCTTT	CASSPPGAMNTEAFF
TRBV24-1	.	TRBJ2-5	.	TGTGCCACCAGTGACGCGGGCTGGCGCGGGACCCAGTACTTC	CATSDAGWRGTQYF
TRBV2	.	TRBJ2-7	.	TGTGCCAGCAGGGAGGGGATCGAGCAGTACTTC	CASREGIEQYF
TRBV5-1	.	TRBJ2-3	.	TGCGCCAGTGGGGCCCTAACAGATACGCAGTATTTT	CASGALTDTQYF
TRBV19	.	TRBJ1-1	TRBD1	TGTGCCAGTACCCCGACAGGGTTCAACACTGAAGCTTTCTTT	CASTPTGFNTEAFF
TRBV15	few	TRBJ1-2	TRBD1	TGTGCCACCAGCCCTAACAGGGGTCTTAACTATGGCTACACCTTC	CATSPNRGLNYGYTF
TRBV6-5	.	TRBJ2-7	TRBD2	TGTGCCAGCAGTTTAGCGGGAGGGGCGAGCGAGCAGTACTTC	CASSLAGGASEQYF
TRBV11-2	.	TRBJ1-1	TRBD1	TGTGCCAGCAGCCTCACGACAGGGACCGAAGCTTTCTTT	CASSLTTGTEAFF
TRBV12-5	.	TRBJ2-2	.	TGTGCTAGTGGTCAAGGGAACACCGGGGAGCTGTTTTTT	CASGQGNTGELFF
TRBV6-4	once	TRBJ2-3	.	TGTGCCAGCAGTCCGCGGGGGCTCGGCACAGATACGCAGTATTTT	CASSPRGLGTDTQYF
TRBV4-1	few	TRBJ1-2	.	TGCGCCAGCAGCCCAATAGGGACGAAAGGTGGCTACACCTTC	CASSPIGTKGGYTF
TRBV3-1/TRBV3-2	few	TRBJ2-1	TRBD1	TGTGCCAGCAGCCAAGACGCCGCTCCAGGGGGCACCTACAATGAGCAGTTCTTC	CASSQDAAPGGTYNEQFF
TRBV10-1	.	TRBJ1-2	.	TGCGCCAGCAGTGAGTCGAACGGGGCCCGCTACACCTTC	CASSESNGARYTF
TRBV6-1	few	TRBJ2-2	TRBD2	TGTGCCAGCAGTGCACTAGCGGGGGGTGGGTACACCGGGGAGCTGTTTTTT	CASSALAGGGYTGELFF
TRBV24-1	few	TRBJ2-1	TRBD1	TGTGCCACCAGTGGAAGAACAGGGGATATTAATGAGCAGTTCTTC	CATSGRTGDINEQFF
TRBV6-5	.	TRBJ2-2	.	TGTGCCAGCACCCCATCTGGGAACACCGGGGAGCTGTTTTTT	CASTPSGNTGELFF
TRBV28	.	TRBJ1-4	TRBD1	TGTGCCAGCAGTTTTGTAATAGGGGGCAGGACTAATGAAAAACTGTTTTTT	CASSFVIGGRTNEKLFF
TRBV5-1	.	TRBJ1-4	.	TGCGCCAGCAGGGCTGCCGAGGCCTCTAATGAAAAACTGTTTTTT	CASRAAEASNEKLFF
TRBV2	once	TRBJ2-1	.	TGTGCCAGCAGTTCACAGGGAGGTGAGCAGTTCTTC	CASSSQGGEQFF
TRBV18	once	TRBJ1-4	TRBD1	TGTGCCAGCTCACCAAAAGGGGGCGAAAGCGAAAAACTGTTTTTT	CASSPKGGESEKLFF
TRBV15	.	TRBJ2-1	.	TGTGCCACCAGCAGAGGAAGCGGAGCCTTTGGGAATGAGCAGTTCTTC	CATSRGSGAFGNEQFF
TRBV12-3/TRBV12-4	.	TRBJ1-2	.	TGTGCCAGCAGTTTCCGGAGGAATGGCTACACCTTC	CASSFRRNGYTF
TRBV19	.	TRBJ1-5	.	TGTGCCAGCCGAACCGTGGGGGCGCGGAGAAATCAGCCCCAGCATTTT	CASRTVGARRNQPQHF
TRBV4-1	.	TRBJ2-3	.	TGCGCCAGCAGCCAAATGGGGTCCCGGACCACAGATACGCAGTATTTT	CASSQMGSRTTDTQYF
TRBV5-5	.	TRBJ1-6	.	TGTGCCAGCAGCTCAGCAGGACAACTAAATTCACCCCTCCACTTT	CASSSAGQLNSPLHF
TRBV10-1	.	TRBJ2-5	.	TGCGCCAGCAGTGAACAGGACCAAGAGACCCAGTACTTC	CASSEQDQETQYF
TRBV7-8	once	TRBJ1-2	.	TGTGCCAGCAGCGACAGAACTAACTATGGCTACACCTTC	CASSDRTNYGYTF
TRBV7-8	.	TRBJ2-5	TRBD1	TGTGCCAGCAGCCGCCGACAGGGGACGGGAGAGACCCAGTACTTC	CASSRRQGTGETQYF
TRBV5-1	few	TRBJ2-7	.	TGCGCCAGCAGCTTGTGGGGCAGTCTCGAGCAGTACTTC	CASSLWGSLEQYF
TRBV4-1	once	TRBJ1-2	.	TGCGCCAGCAGCTGGAAACCGGGACCGTCCGCGGCTAACTATGGCTACACCTTC	CASSWKPGPSAANYGYTF
TRBV15	.	TRBJ1-5	TRBD1	TGTGCCACCAGCAGACGGACAGGGGAAAAGGCGGATCAGCCCCAGCATTTT	CATSRRTGEKADQPQHF
TRBV12-3/TRBV12-4	.	TRBJ2-5	.	TGTGCCAGCAGTTTTCCTGGGGAGACCCAGTACTTC	CASSFPGETQYF
TRBV15	.	TRBJ2-7	.	TGTGCCACCAGCAGAGTTGGGTACGAGCAGTACTTC	CATSRVGYEQYF